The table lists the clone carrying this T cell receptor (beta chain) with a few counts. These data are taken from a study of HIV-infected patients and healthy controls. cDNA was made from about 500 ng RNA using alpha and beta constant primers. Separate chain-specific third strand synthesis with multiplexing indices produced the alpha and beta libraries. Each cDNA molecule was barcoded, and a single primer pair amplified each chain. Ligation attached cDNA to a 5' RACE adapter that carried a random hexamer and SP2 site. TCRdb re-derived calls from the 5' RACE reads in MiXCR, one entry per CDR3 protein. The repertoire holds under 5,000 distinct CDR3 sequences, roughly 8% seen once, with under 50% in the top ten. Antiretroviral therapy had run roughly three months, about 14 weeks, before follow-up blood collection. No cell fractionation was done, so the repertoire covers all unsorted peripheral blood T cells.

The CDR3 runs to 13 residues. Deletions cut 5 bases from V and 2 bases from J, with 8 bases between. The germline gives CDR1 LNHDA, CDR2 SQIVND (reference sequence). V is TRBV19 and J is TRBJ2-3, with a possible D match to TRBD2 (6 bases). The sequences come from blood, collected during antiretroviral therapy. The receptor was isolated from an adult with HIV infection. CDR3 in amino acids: CASSRDFTDTQYF. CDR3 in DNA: TGTGCCAGTAGTCGGGACTTCACAGATACGCAGTATTTT.